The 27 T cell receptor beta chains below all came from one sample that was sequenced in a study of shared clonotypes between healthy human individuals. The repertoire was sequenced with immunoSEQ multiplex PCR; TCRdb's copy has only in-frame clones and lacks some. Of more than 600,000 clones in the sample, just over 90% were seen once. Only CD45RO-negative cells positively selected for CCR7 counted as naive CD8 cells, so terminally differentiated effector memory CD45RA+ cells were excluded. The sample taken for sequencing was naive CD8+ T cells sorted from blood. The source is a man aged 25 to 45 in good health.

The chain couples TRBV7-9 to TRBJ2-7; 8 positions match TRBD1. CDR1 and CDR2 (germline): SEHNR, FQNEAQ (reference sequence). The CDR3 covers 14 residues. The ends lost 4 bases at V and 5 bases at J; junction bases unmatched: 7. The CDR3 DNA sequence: TGTGCCAGCAGCTCCCGGACAGGGTCTGACGAGCAGTACTTC. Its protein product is CASSSRTGSDEQYF.

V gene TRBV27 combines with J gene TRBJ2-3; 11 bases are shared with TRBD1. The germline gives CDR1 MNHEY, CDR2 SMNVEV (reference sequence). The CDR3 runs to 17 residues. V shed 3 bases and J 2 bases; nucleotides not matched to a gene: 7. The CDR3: CASSFLGGQGVTDTQYF. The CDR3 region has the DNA TGTGCCAGCAGTTTCCTTGGGGGACAGGGGGTCACAGATACGCAGTATTTT.

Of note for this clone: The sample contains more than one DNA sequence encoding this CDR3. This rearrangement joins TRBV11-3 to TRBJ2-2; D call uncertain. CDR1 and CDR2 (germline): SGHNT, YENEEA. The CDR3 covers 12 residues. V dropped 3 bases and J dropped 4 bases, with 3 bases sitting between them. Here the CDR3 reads CASSFGTGELFF. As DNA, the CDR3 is TGTGCCAGCAGCTTCGGCACCGGGGAGCTGTTTTTT. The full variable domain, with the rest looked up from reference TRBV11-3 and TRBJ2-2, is EAGVVQSPRYKIIEKKQPVAFWCNPISGHNTLYWYLQNLGQGPELLIRYENEEAVDDSQLPKDRFSAERLKGVDSTLKIQPAELGDSAVYLCASSFGTGELFFGEGSRLTVL.

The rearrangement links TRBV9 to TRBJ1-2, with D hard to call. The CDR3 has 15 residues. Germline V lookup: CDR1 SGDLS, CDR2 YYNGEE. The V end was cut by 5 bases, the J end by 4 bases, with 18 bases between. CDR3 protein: CASSSLMSHGYGYTF. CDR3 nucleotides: TGTGCCAGCAGTAGCCTTATGTCGCACGGCTATGGCTACACCTTC.

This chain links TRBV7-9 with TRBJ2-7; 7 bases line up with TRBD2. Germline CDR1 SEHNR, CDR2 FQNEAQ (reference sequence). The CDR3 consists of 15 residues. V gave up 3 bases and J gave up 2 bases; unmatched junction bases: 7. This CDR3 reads CASSFSSGTAYEQYF. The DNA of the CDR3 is TGTGCCAGCAGCTTCTCCAGCGGGACCGCCTACGAGCAGTACTTC.

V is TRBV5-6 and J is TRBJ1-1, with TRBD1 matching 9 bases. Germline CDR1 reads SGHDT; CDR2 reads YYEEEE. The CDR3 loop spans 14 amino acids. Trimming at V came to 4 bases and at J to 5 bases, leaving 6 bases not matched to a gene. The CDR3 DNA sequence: TGTGCCAGCAGCGTACAGGGGGCGCGGACTGAAGCTTTCTTT. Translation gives CASSVQGARTEAFF.

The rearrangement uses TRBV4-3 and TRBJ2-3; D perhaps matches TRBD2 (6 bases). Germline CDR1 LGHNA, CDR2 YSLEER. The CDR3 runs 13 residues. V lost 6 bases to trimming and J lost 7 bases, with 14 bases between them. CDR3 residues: CASSPERVNTQYF. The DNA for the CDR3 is TGCGCCAGCAGTCCCGAGCGGGTGAATACGCAGTATTTT.

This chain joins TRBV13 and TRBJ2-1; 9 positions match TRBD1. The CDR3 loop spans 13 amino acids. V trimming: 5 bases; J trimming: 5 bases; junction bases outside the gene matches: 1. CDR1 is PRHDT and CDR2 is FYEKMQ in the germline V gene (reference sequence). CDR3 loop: CASSRTGDNEQFF. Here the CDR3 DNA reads TGTGCCAGCAGCCGGACAGGGGACAATGAGCAGTTCTTC.

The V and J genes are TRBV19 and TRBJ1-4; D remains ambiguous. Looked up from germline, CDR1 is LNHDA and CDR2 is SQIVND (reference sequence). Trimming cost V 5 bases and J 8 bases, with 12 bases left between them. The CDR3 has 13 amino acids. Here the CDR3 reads CASSVGWPEKLFF. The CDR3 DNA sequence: TGTGCCAGTAGTGTGGGGTGGCCGGAAAAACTGTTTTTT.

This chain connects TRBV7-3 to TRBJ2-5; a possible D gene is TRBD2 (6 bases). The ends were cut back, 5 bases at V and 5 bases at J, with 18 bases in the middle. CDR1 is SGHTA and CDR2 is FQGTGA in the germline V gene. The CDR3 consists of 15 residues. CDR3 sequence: CASSTTGLGGETQYF. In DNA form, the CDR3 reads TGTGCCAGCAGCACGACGGGCCTCGGGGGTGAGACCCAGTACTTC.

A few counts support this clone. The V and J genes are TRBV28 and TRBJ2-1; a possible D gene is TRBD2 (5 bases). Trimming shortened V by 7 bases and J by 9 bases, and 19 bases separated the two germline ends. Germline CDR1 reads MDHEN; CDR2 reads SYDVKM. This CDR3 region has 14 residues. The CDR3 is CASTLIGGLSEQFF. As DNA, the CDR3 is TGTGCCAGCACCTTGATAGGCGGGCTGAGTGAGCAGTTCTTC.

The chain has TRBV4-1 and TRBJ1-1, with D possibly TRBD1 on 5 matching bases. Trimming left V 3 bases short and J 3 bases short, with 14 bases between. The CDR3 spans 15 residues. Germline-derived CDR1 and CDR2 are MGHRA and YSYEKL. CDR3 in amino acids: CASSHWVQGDTEAFF. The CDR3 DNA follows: TGCGCCAGCAGCCATTGGGTTCAGGGAGACACTGAAGCTTTCTTT.

As DNA, the CDR3 is TGTGCCAGCAGCCCCCCGGGGAGGGGAGGTTTCTACAATGAGCAGTTCTTC. This gives the protein CASSPPGRGGFYNEQFF. The chain uses TRBV14 and TRBJ2-1; TRBD2 aligns across 7 bases. Germline V gives CDR1 SGHDN, CDR2 FVKESK. This CDR3 is built from 17 residues. The V and J ends lost 4 bases and 3 bases, in that order; junction bases with no gene match: 12.

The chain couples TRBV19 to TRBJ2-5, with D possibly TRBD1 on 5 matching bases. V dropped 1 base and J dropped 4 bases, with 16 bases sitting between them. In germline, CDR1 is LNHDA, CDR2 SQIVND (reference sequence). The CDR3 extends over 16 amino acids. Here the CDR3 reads CASSIGTVGEGETQYF. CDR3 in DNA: TGTGCCAGTAGTATAGGGACGGTAGGGGAAGGAGAGACCCAGTACTTC. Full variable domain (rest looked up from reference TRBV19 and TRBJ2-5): DGGITQSPKYLFRKEGQNVTLSCEQNLNHDAMYWYRQDPGQGLRLIYYSQIVNDFQKGDIAEGYSVSREKKESFPLTVTSAQKNPTAFYLCASSIGTVGEGETQYFGPGTRLLVL.

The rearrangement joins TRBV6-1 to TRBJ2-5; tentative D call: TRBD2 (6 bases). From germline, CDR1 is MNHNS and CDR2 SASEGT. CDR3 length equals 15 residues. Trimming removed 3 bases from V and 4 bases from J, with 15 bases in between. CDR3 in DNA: TGTGCCAGCAGTGACGAACCCTCAGCGGGAGAGACCCAGTACTTC. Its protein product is CASSDEPSAGETQYF.

The CDR3 loop reads CASGENTEAFF. CDR3 DNA: TGTGCCAGCGGGGAGAACACTGAAGCTTTCTTT. This rearrangement joins TRBV7-8 to TRBJ1-1, with unresolved D. CDR1 and CDR2 (germline): SGHVS, FQNEAQ. V was trimmed by 8 bases and J by 1 base, leaving 5 bases between them. The CDR3 spans 11 residues.

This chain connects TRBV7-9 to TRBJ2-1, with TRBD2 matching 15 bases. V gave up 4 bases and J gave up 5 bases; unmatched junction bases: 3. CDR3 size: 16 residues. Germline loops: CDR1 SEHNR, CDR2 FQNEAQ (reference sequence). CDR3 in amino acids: CASSSRTSGRDNEQFF. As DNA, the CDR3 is TGTGCCAGCAGCTCCCGGACTAGCGGGAGGGACAATGAGCAGTTCTTC.

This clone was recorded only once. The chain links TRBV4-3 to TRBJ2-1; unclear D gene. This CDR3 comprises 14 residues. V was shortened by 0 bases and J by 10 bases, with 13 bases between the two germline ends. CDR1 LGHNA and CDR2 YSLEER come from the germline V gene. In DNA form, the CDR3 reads TGCGCCAGCAGCCAAGATCGTACGTCTTGGGAGCAGTTCTTC. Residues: CASSQDRTSWEQFF.

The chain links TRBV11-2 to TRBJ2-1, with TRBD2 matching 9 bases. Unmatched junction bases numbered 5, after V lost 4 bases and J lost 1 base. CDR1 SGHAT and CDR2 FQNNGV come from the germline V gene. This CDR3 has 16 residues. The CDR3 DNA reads TGTGCCAGCAGCTCCTTAGCGGGAGTTTCCTACAATGAGCAGTTCTTC. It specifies CASSSLAGVSYNEQFF.

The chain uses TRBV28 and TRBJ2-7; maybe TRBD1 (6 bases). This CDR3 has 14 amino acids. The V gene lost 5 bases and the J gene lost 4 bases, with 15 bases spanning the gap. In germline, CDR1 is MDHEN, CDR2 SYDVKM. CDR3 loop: CASSQLGGAYEQYF. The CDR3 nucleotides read TGTGCCAGCAGTCAGCTTGGGGGCGCGTACGAGCAGTACTTC.

The CDR3 loop reads CASGWGGSDTDTQYF. CDR3 DNA: TGTGCTAGTGGTTGGGGCGGGAGCGACACAGATACGCAGTATTTT. V and J are TRBV12-5 and TRBJ2-3; 7 bases fit TRBD2. With V trimmed by 4 bases and J by 2 bases, 6 bases remained unmatched. Germline CDR1 reads LGHNT; CDR2 reads FRNRAP. The CDR3 is 15 amino acids. The full variable domain, rest sourced from reference TRBV12-5 and TRBJ2-3, is DARVTQTPRHKVTEMGQEVTMRCQPILGHNTVFWYRQTMMQGLELLAYFRNRAPLDDSGMPKDRFSAEMPDATLATLKIQPSEPRDSAVYFCASGWGGSDTDTQYFGPGTRLTVL.

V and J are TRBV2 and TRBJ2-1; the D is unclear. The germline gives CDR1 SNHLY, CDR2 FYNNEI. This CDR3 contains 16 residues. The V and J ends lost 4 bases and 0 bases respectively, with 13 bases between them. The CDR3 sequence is CASSGSVESSYNEQFF. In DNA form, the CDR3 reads TGTGCCAGCAGTGGGTCCGTGGAGAGCTCCTACAATGAGCAGTTCTTC.

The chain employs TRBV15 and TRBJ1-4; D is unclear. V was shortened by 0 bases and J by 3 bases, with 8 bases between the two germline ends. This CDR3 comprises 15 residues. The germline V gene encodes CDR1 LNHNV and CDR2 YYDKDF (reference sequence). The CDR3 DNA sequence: TGTGCCACCAGCAGAGATGGGGTGGCTAATGAAAAACTGTTTTTT. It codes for CATSRDGVANEKLFF.

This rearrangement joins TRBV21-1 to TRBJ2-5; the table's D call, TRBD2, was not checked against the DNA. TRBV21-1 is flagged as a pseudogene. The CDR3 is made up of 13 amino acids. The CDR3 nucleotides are TGTGCCAGCAGCCGGGCGGGGAGGGAGACCCAGTACTTC. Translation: CASSRAGRETQYF.

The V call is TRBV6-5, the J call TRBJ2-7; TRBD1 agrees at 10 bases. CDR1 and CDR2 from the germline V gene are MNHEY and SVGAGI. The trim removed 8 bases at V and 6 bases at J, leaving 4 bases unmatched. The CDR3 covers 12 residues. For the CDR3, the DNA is TGTGCCAGCGGACAGGGGGGAGCCGAGCAGTACTTC. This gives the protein CASGQGGAEQYF.

This CDR3 reads CASSLADQMTGNTIYF. Here the CDR3 DNA reads TGTGCCAGCAGCTTAGCGGACCAGATGACTGGAAACACCATATATTTT. The chain joins TRBV7-6 to TRBJ1-3; D call uncertain. From germline, CDR1 is SGHVS and CDR2 FNYEAQ. Trimming cost V 0 bases and J 2 bases, with 11 bases left between them. CDR3 length: 16 amino acids.

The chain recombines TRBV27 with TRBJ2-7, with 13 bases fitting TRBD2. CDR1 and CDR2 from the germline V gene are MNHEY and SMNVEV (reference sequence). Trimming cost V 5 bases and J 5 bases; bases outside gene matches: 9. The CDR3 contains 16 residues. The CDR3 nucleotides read TGTGCCAGCAGTCTTACCGGACTAGCGGGAGTTAACGAGCAGTACTTC. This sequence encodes CASSLTGLAGVNEQYF.